The 11 T cell receptor beta chains listed next were all sequenced from one sample in a study of CD8+ T cells in alopecia areata. Treatment denoted: oral pan-JAK inhibitor, 5-10 mg twice daily. Once RNA had been extracted, it was reverse transcribed into cDNA to act as the sequencing template. Using immunoSEQ multiplex PCR, the repertoire was profiled, and TCRdb retains in-frame clones only, with some absent. The sample lists 200,000 to 250,000 clones, around 65% occurring once. Sequencing was performed on CD4+ T cells sorted from blood, taken around week 42, from a patient treated with tofacitinib. All receptors derive from a human donor with alopecia areata.

A few counts support this clone. V and J are TRBV5-8 and TRBJ2-5; 8 bases align to TRBD2. Germline V gene lookup returns CDR1 SGHTS and CDR2 YDEGEE. With V trimmed by 3 bases and J by 5 bases, 12 bases remained unmatched. This CDR3 has 16 residues. CDR3 DNA sequence: TGTGCCAGCAGCTGGGGGTCCAGCGGGGGAAGGGAGACCCAGTACTTC. Translating it yields CASSWGSSGGRETQYF.

This clone was observed at least ten times. CDR3 sequence (DNA): TGTGCCAGCAGCTTAAGTACAGGAGCTGAAGCTTTCTTT. Its translation is CASSLSTGAEAFF. The chain couples TRBV11-1 to TRBJ1-1, with D possibly being TRBD1 (5 bases). CDR1 is SGHAT and CDR2 is FQDESV in the germline V gene (reference sequence). Trimming took off 2 bases at V and 6 bases at J, with 10 bases between the two ends. This CDR3 comprises 13 residues.

The chain combines TRBV30 with TRBJ1-2; D is ambiguous. Between the trimmed V and J ends, which lost 4 bases and 12 bases, there was a span of 15 bases. The germline V gene encodes CDR1 GTSNPN and CDR2 SVGIG (reference sequence). The CDR3 length is 11 residues. The CDR3 protein is CAWTVGGLDTF. CDR3 nucleotide sequence: TGTGCCTGGACCGTGGGCGGCCTCGACACCTTC.

The chain is built from TRBV7-8 and TRBJ2-1; TRBD2 aligns across 7 bases. The CDR3 is made up of 15 amino acids. V gave up 2 bases and J gave up 4 bases; unmatched junction bases: 5. Germline V gene lookup returns CDR1 SGHVS and CDR2 FQNEAQ. The CDR3 loop is CASSLIGGNYNEQFF. The CDR3 DNA sequence: TGTGCCAGCAGCTTAATCGGGGGGAATTACAATGAGCAGTTCTTC.

This clone was counted a few times. The chain carries TRBV2 and TRBJ2-3; 9 bases match TRBD2. The CDR3 runs to 15 residues. Germline V gives CDR1 SNHLY, CDR2 FYNNEI. V dropped 10 bases and J dropped 5; count of bases not matched to a gene: 13. CDR3: CATLLRGGLGDTQYF. The CDR3 bases are TGTGCCACCTTATTGCGGGGGGGCCTGGGAGATACGCAGTATTTT.

The rearrangement joins TRBV29-1 to TRBJ2-2; D remains unclear. V was shortened by 0 bases and J by 4 bases, with 0 bases between the two germline ends. Germline assignment: CDR1 SQVTM and CDR2 ANQGSEA. CDR3 length: 11 amino acids. CDR3 amino acids: CSVEDTGELFF. CDR3 nucleotides: TGCAGCGTTGAAGACACCGGGGAGCTGTTTTTT.

In DNA, the CDR3 is TGCAGCGCTAGGACAGCAGGTTACACTGAAGCTTTCTTT. Translation: CSARTAGYTEAFF. The chain couples TRBV29-1 to TRBJ1-1; maybe TRBD1 (6 bases). V lost 7 bases and J 3 bases, leaving 15 bases between the germline ends. CDR3 size: 13 residues. Germline V gives CDR1 SQVTM, CDR2 ANQGSEA.

The CDR3 protein is CSVRLSGGYEQYF. In DNA form, the CDR3 reads TGCAGCGTTCGCCTTAGCGGGGGTTACGAGCAGTACTTC. The chain joins TRBV29-1 to TRBJ2-7, with TRBD2 matching 9 bases. CDR1 and CDR2 (germline): SQVTM, ANQGSEA. There are 13 residues in the CDR3. The V gene end was trimmed by 5 bases and the J gene end by 4 bases; junction bases not matched to a gene: 6.

The chain employs TRBV29-1 and TRBJ1-1; a weak D match, TRBD1 (5 bases). The CDR3 extends over 13 amino acids. V lost 4 bases and J lost 8, with 17 bases in between. CDR1 is SQVTM and CDR2 is ANQGSEA in the germline V gene. The CDR3, as DNA: TGCAGCGTTGCACTGCAGGGACTCCGAGAAGCTTTCTTT. Protein sequence: CSVALQGLREAFF.

This chain connects TRBV10-3 to TRBJ1-1; D unresolved. The germline CDR1 and CDR2 sequences are ENHRY and SYGVKD. V was pared by 0 bases and J by 7 bases, with 12 bases between. The CDR3 runs 14 residues. CDR3: CAISESYFGDEAFF. The CDR3, as DNA: TGTGCCATCAGTGAGTCTTACTTCGGGGATGAAGCTTTCTTT.

This clone has at least ten counts. J is TRBJ2-7 and V is TRBV5-1; D gene ambiguous. The CDR3 is made up of 14 amino acids. CDR1 SGHRS and CDR2 YFSETQ come from the germline V gene. Trimming took off 3 bases at V and 0 bases at J, with 10 bases between the two ends. CDR3 DNA sequence: TGCGCCAGCAGCTCGGACCAGCCCTCCTACGAGCAGTACTTC. This gives the protein CASSSDQPSYEQYF.